A single sample gave rise to the 17 T cell receptor beta chains below, sequenced in a study of Graves' ophthalmopathy and Graves' hyperthyroidism. RNA served as the template for amplifying TCR beta CDR3 regions. The authors performed first-round RT-PCR with HTBI primers and then a second-round multiplex PCR. TCRdb recomputed calls from the multiplex PCR reads with MiXCR, one row per CDR3 protein. The data hold hundreds of thousands of distinct CDR3 sequences, with 15% observed a single time. Sequenced input: peripheral blood. All receptors derive from a woman aged 18-29 years with stable Graves' hyperthyroidism.

The V gene is TRBV28, the J gene TRBJ2-7, with no clear D. This CDR3 spans 17 amino acids. The V gene lost 2 bases and the J gene lost 8 bases, with 25 bases spanning the gap. CDR1 is MDHEN and CDR2 is SYDVKM in the germline V gene. The CDR3 sequence is CASSLQKATGFTEKQYF. CDR3 nucleotide sequence: TGTGCCAGCAGTTTACAAAAAGCTACCGGGTTCACGGAGAAGCAGTACTTC.

This clonotype has at least ten counts. V usage is TRBV20-1 and J usage is TRBJ1-5, with TRBD1 as a possible D gene (5 bases). CDR3 length: 16 residues. The germline V gene encodes CDR1 DFQATT and CDR2 SNEGSKA (reference sequence). V was shortened by 5 bases and J by 0 bases, with 17 bases between the two germline ends. The CDR3 reads CSAHRGAGDSNQPQHF. The DNA of the CDR3 is TGCAGTGCTCACCGAGGGGCCGGGGATAGCAATCAGCCCCAGCATTTT.

This clonotype was counted at least ten times. The chain employs TRBV14 and TRBJ1-1, with 8 positions matching TRBD1. With 6 bases clipped from V and 14 bases from J, the junction kept 8 bases outside the gene matches. CDR1 SGHDN and CDR2 FVKESK come from the germline V gene. This CDR3 comprises 11 residues. CDR3 loop: CASRQTGALFF. In DNA form, the CDR3 reads TGTGCCAGCAGACAGACAGGGGCCTTATTCTTT.

The chain uses TRBV20-1 and TRBJ2-7; 7 positions match TRBD1. The V and J ends lost 0 bases and 3 bases, in that order; junction bases with no gene match: 8. CDR1 and CDR2 (germline): DFQATT, SNEGSKA (reference sequence). This CDR3 has 15 amino acids. CDR3: CSARDYRQGYYEQYF. The CDR3 nucleotides are TGCAGTGCTAGAGATTACCGACAGGGATACTACGAGCAGTACTTC.

DNA of the CDR3: TGTGCCAGCAGCTCCCCCCCGAATGGCTACACCTTC. This translates into CASSSPPNGYTF. The chain combines TRBV7-9 with TRBJ1-2; the D is unclear. The CDR3 is 12 amino acids. Germline loops: CDR1 SEHNR, CDR2 FQNEAQ (reference sequence). V dropped 4 bases and J dropped 6 bases, with 9 bases sitting between them.

This clonotype was counted many times. The rearrangement uses TRBV6-1 and TRBJ2-6; a possible D gene is TRBD2 (5 bases). Trimming took 6 bases from V and 4 from J, leaving 13 bases between them. This CDR3 is 15 amino acids long. Germline V gene sequence: CDR1 MNHNS, CDR2 SASEGT. The CDR3 DNA follows: TGTGCCAGCAGGCCCCTCCGGGAAGGGGCCAACGTCCTGACTTTC. Translated, it gives CASRPLREGANVLTF.

This clonotype was observed many times. The chain uses TRBV24-1 and TRBJ2-5; no reliable D call. The CDR3 has 15 residues. The germline CDR1 and CDR2 sequences are KGHDR and SFDVKD. The V gene lost 2 bases and the J gene lost 0 bases, with 9 bases spanning the gap. The CDR3 is CATSDSNGYQETQYF. DNA of the CDR3: TGTGCCACCAGTGATTCCAACGGGTACCAAGAGACCCAGTACTTC.

In this sample, this clonotype turned up many times. The chain has TRBV28 and TRBJ2-7, with D possibly matching TRBD1 (5 bases). The V gene's germline CDR1 is MDHEN and CDR2 SYDVKM. This CDR3 contains 12 residues. V lost 7 bases and J 3 bases, leaving 10 bases between the germline ends. The CDR3 bases are TGTGCCAGCACCAGGGCGTACTACGAGCAGTACTTC. Its protein is CASTRAYYEQYF.

This clonotype has at least ten counts. V gene TRBV12-3 or TRBV12-4 combines with J gene TRBJ2-7, with TRBD2 matching 13 bases. Unmatched junction bases numbered 5, after V lost 3 bases and J lost 3 bases. CDR3 length: 16 residues. CDR3 bases: TGTGCCAGCAGTTTTACGGGACTAGCGGGGAACTACGAGCAGTACTTC. It codes for CASSFTGLAGNYEQYF.

This clonotype was recorded at least ten times. V and J are TRBV12-3 or TRBV12-4 and TRBJ1-6; unclear D gene. Trimming stripped 7 bases from V and 4 bases from J, with 11 bases between. This CDR3 has 14 residues. CDR3 DNA sequence: TGTGCCAGCACCATGGACGTTTATAATTCACCCCTCCACTTT. Amino acids: CASTMDVYNSPLHF.

This clonotype was detected many times. This clone may be a read error of a much larger clone one base away. The chain employs TRBV6-1 and TRBJ1-1; a weak D match, TRBD1 (6 bases). Trimming left V 3 bases short and J 2 bases short, with 16 bases between. Germline V CDR1 and CDR2: MNHNS, SASEGT. The CDR3 length is 16 residues. The CDR3 DNA reads as TGTGCCAGCAGTGACCGCGGACAGCTACCCAACACTGAAGCTTTCTTT. It yields the protein CASSDRGQLPNTEAFF.

Comment on this clonotype: It is likely a read error, because the conserved phenylalanine at the end of the CDR3 is missing. This chain joins TRBV10-2 and TRBJ1-5; no firm D call. CDR1 is WSHSY, CDR2 SAAADI, per germline. The CDR3 runs 14 residues. V lost 0 bases and J lost 4, with 7 bases in between. CDR3 sequence reads: CASSESSRNQPQHS. The DNA of the CDR3 is TGCGCCAGCAGTGAGTCGAGCCGGAATCAGCCCCAGCATTCT.

The V and J genes are TRBV2 and TRBJ1-1; D unclear. The CDR3 has 13 residues. Looked up from germline, CDR1 is SNHLY and CDR2 is FYNNEI. Trimming removed 8 bases at V and 4 bases at J, with 14 bases between. The CDR3 DNA sequence: TGTGCCAGCGGACGCGGAGGCAGCACTGAAGCTTTCTTT. Its protein is CASGRGGSTEAFF.

This clonotype was detected only a few times. The gene calls are TRBV4-1 and TRBJ1-2; no clear D. The CDR3 is made up of 15 amino acids. Trimming pared 4 bases from V and 0 bases from J, leaving 12 bases between. Germline V gene sequence: CDR1 MGHRA, CDR2 YSYEKL. CDR3: CASSPDLLTNYGYTF. The DNA of the CDR3 is TGCGCCAGCAGCCCGGATCTGCTTACTAACTATGGCTACACCTTC.

This clonotype was observed many times. The rearrangement uses TRBV12-3 or TRBV12-4 and TRBJ1-2; no reliable D call. V was pared by 1 base and J by 9 bases, with 12 bases between. This CDR3 region has 13 residues. The CDR3 protein is CASSLDFGRSYTF. The CDR3, as DNA: TGTGCCAGCAGTTTAGATTTCGGCAGGAGCTACACCTTC.

This clonotype was detected once. CDR3 in amino acids: CATSEPTGGKETQYF. For the CDR3, the DNA is TGTGCCACCAGTGAGCCTACAGGGGGCAAAGAGACCCAGTACTTC. The chain uses TRBV24-1 and TRBJ2-5; TRBD1 matches 9 bases. The CDR3 spans 15 residues. Germline CDR1 reads KGHDR; CDR2 reads SFDVKD. After removal of 4 bases from V and 3 bases from J, the junction contained 5 bases not matched to a gene.

The table lists this clonotype with many counts. The genes are TRBV6-1 and TRBJ2-7, with a tentative D call TRBD1 (5 bases). Deletions cut 6 bases from V and 0 bases from J, with 15 bases between. CDR3 length equals 15 residues. Germline CDR1 MNHNS, CDR2 SASEGT. The CDR3 nucleotides are TGTGCCAGCAGCCCCCAGGGATCGGGCTCCTACGAGCAGTACTTC. Translation gives CASSPQGSGSYEQYF.